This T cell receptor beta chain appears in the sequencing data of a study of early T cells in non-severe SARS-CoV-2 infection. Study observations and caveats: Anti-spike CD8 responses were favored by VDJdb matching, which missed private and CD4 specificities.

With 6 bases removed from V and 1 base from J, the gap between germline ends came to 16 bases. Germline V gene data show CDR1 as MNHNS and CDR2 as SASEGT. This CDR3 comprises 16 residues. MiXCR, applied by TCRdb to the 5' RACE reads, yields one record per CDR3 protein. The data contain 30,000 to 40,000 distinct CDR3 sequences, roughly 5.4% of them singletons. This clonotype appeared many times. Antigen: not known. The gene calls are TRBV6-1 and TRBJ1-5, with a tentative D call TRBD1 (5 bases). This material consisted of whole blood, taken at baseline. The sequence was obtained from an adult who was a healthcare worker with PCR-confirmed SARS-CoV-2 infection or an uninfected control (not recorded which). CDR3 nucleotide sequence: TGTGCCAGCAGGCTTCACGGTAAGGGGAGCAATCAGCCCCAGCATTTT. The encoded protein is CASRLHGKGSNQPQHF.